This T cell receptor beta chain stems from a study of OX40 agonist ivuxolimab in advanced cancers. At the level of the study: Patients were treated with intravenous ivuxolimab, dosed at 0.01 to 10 mg/kg and infused every 2 weeks. Patients with prior anti-PD-1, anti-PD-L1 or anti-CTLA-4 therapy were eligible; approximately 40% had some. Participants, approximately 83% male, averaged approximately 60 years of age, ranging from roughly 23 to 90.

On this clone itself: Antigen unknown.

Points from the study as a whole: At 0.1 to 3.0 mg/kg and by week 6, CD4+ and CD8+ T cells in the blood had expanded clonally.

TCRdb keeps only in-frame clones here, not all; method: immunoSEQ multiplex PCR. This table holds approximately 66,000 clones, approximately 90% found once. Trimming cost V 4 bases and J 4 bases, with 12 bases left between them. The CDR3 is made up of 14 amino acids. Germline V gives CDR1 MNHNS, CDR2 SASEGT. Sample: CD4+ or CD8+ T cells sorted from blood, taken in a trial of the OX40 agonist ivuxolimab. The rearrangement uses TRBV6-1 and TRBJ2-3, with D possibly matching TRBD2 (6 bases). The TCR was taken from an adult with an advanced solid tumor such as melanoma, head and neck, liver or kidney cancer. The CDR3 sequence is CASSVMGEADTQYF. In nucleotides, the CDR3 is TGTGCCAGCAGTGTTATGGGGGAGGCAGATACGCAGTATTTT.